This TCR beta chain came from a study of neoadjuvant anti-PD-1 for oral cavity cancer. As for the study in general: Patients without progression got a fourth dose around day 43. Study-level results: Post-nivolumab, blood T cell clonality was significantly elevated in non-responders. Each response group had just three patients in TCR analyses.

Time point indicated: after neoadjuvant nivolumab, at surgical resection. This table comes from immunoSEQ multiplex PCR, and its TCRdb copy is limited to in-frame clones, with some not included. The sample records 14,000 or so clones, less than 85% being singletons. Turning to this clone: The antigen is not known.

This TCR was recovered from a person aged 35-79 years with oral cavity squamous cell carcinoma. This specimen consisted of PBMCs, obtained after nivolumab (anti-PD-1) treatment.

CDR3 amino acids: CASSPSRGKPPQETQYF. In nucleotides, the CDR3 is TGCGCCAGCAGCCCTTCGAGGGGGAAACCGCCCCAAGAGACCCAGTACTTC. V usage is TRBV4-1 and J usage is TRBJ2-5; a possible D gene is TRBD1 (6 bases). The CDR3 consists of 17 residues. The V gene lost 4 bases and the J gene lost 1 base, with 19 bases spanning the gap. Germline assignment: CDR1 MGHRA and CDR2 YSYEKL.